These T cell receptor beta chains were read from a single sample in a study of T cells in Graves' hyperthyroidism and ophthalmopathy. TCRdb processed the multiplex PCR reads anew with MiXCR; each CDR3 protein has one entry. The sample contains some 300,000 distinct CDR3 sequences, about an eighth of which appear only once. Sequencing was carried out using blood. These receptors were collected from a woman in her thirties with Graves' hyperthyroidism that later progressed to Graves' ophthalmopathy. Both conserved end residues are trimmed from each CDR3. Each record gives: D gene, clone size, J gene, V gene, CDR3 protein. A D gene is named only where the DNA matches it firmly. The size entry is marked missing in some rows and otherwise reads once, few, many or a size class.

>TRBD2|many|TRBJ2-7|TRBV6-1
ASSPPMGLAGGEQY
>.|many|TRBJ2-5|TRBV7-9
ASSPSRGNQETQY
>TRBD1|many|TRBJ2-1|TRBV29-1
SVEGGGRGIINEQF
>.|.|TRBJ2-1|TRBV19
ASSTSGAGGTGEQL
>TRBD1|many|TRBJ1-2|TRBV10-3
AIRGTGNYGYT
>.|many|TRBJ1-2|TRBV27
ASSFRGYT
>.|many|TRBJ2-3|TRBV11-2
ASSPFPTDTQY
>TRBD1|many|TRBJ2-1|TRBV7-3
ASSLAVRTGVNEQF
>TRBD1|many|TRBJ2-1|TRBV7-8
ASTGQGGYKGEQF
>.|many|TRBJ1-5|TRBV12-3/TRBV12-4
ASSLSQSNQPQH
>.|many|TRBJ1-1|TRBV10-3
AIRESVTEAF
>.|few|TRBJ2-1|TRBV11-2
ASSLYGDRHNEQF
>.|many|TRBJ2-7|TRBV7-9
ASSLVGGGLTSYEQY
>TRBD2|many|TRBJ2-7|TRBV4-2
ASSQVLAGPSYEQY
>TRBD1|many|TRBJ2-4|TRBV12-3/TRBV12-4
ASSWAGGRSKNIQY
>TRBD1|.|TRBJ1-2|TRBV19
ASSRKGQGTGYT
>.|.|TRBJ2-7|TRBV3-2
ASNSPGQTSYEQY
>.|few|TRBJ2-7|TRBV29-1
SVTGFSYEQY
>TRBD2|.|TRBJ2-1|TRBV5-1
ASSLAISGNNRDEQF
>TRBD2|many|TRBJ2-7|TRBV28
ASSFPSGSSYEQY
>TRBD1|many|TRBJ2-6|TRBV7-8
ASSSYRDSLRANVLT
>TRBD2|.|TRBJ2-1|TRBV6-9
ASSYVAGAGNEQF
>.|few|TRBJ1-1|TRBV6-4
ASSDGKGLATEAF
>TRBD2|many|TRBJ2-3|TRBV20-1
SATGTSIPDTQY
>TRBD2|many|TRBJ2-7|TRBV15
ATSSGTGGSSYEQY
>.|many|TRBJ1-3|TRBV7-9
ASSLAGRNTIY
>.|many|TRBJ1-2|TRBV4-3
ASSPNAYVGYT
>.|many|TRBJ1-2|TRBV28
ASSDPGPAGQAYT
>.|many|TRBJ1-5|TRBV27
ASRLYSNQPQH
>.|many|TRBJ1-2|TRBV11-2
ASSEAQGLGGYT
>.|few|TRBJ2-7|TRBV20-1
SATDLLQRNEQY
>.|.|TRBJ1-5|TRBV30
AWSDGADQPQH
>.|many|TRBJ2-7|TRBV30
AWSVEQGLYEQY
>.|.|TRBJ2-7|TRBV5-1
ASHLSSSYEQY
>.|many|TRBJ1-5|TRBV28
ASMPDSNQPQH
>.|many|TRBJ1-2|TRBV30
ACTGYGYT
>TRBD2|.|TRBJ2-3|TRBV7-2
ASSLRGGGLAASTDTQY
>TRBD2|.|TRBJ2-5|TRBV3-1
ASSQDRTSGGPEQETQY
>.|many|TRBJ2-2|TRBV7-8
ASSLSPFGAGELF
>TRBD2|many|TRBJ2-7|TRBV6-1
ASSYSGLSSYEQY
>.|many|TRBJ1-1|TRBV27
ASSLSGRANTEAF
>.|.|TRBJ2-3|TRBV4-3
ASSQVDMGFTDTQY
>.|many|TRBJ1-1|TRBV7-2
ASSLEGRGITEAF
>.|many|TRBJ2-7|TRBV5-1
ASSHGGHAYEQY
>.|many|TRBJ2-7|TRBV28
ASSSPPYEQY
>TRBD1|many|TRBJ2-1|TRBV7-8
ASSGGPSSYNEQF
>.|.|TRBJ2-3|TRBV12-3/TRBV12-4
ASNGGRGSGGSTDTQY
>TRBD1|many|TRBJ1-5|TRBV27
ASRTGYSNQPQH
>.|many|TRBJ1-5|TRBV7-8
ASSPTPASNQPQH
>TRBD1|.|TRBJ1-6|TRBV10-3
ASSSGGFGSPLH
>TRBD2|few|TRBJ2-1|TRBV6-1
ASSEWTSGSYGDEQF
>.|many|TRBJ2-3|TRBV6-1
ASSEWKGDTQY
>TRBD1|many|TRBJ1-2|TRBV7-2
ASSSGSQGASGYT
>.|many|TRBJ1-6|TRBV12-3/TRBV12-4
ASSSATGLSPLH
>TRBD2|many|TRBJ2-5|TRBV7-9
ASVSGTQETQY
>TRBD2|many|TRBJ2-1|TRBV28
ASSFESGRFYEQF
>TRBD1|many|TRBJ2-3|TRBV29-1
STRTTGGTDTQY
>.|many|TRBJ1-2|TRBV30
ACSNGGGLGYT